This TCR beta chain was identified in a study of blood T cell repertoires in COVID-19. On the study more broadly: Sources were T cells, B-cell-depleted T cells, or PBMCs; the material itself was cDNA or gDNA.

Germline assignment: CDR1 SGHNT and CDR2 YENEEA. V lost 3 bases and J lost 9; bases outside the gene matches: 4. This CDR3 spans 13 amino acids. Participants' reported clinical history set cohort assignment. This table comes from immunoSEQ multiplex PCR, and its TCRdb copy is limited to in-frame clones, with some not included. The table records 300,000 to 400,000 clones, about 85% of them present only once. The sample consisted of PBMCs or T cells enriched from blood (not recorded which). This sequence joins TRBV11-3 and TRBJ2-1; 8 positions match TRBD2. The origin of this receptor is a woman younger than 45 who had been exposed to COVID-19. In DNA, the CDR3 is TGTGCCAGCAGCTTTAGCGGGATAGGTGAGCAGTTCTTC. Amino acid sequence: CASSFSGIGEQFF.